This TCR beta chain was sequenced in a study of sequential checkpoint blockade in melanoma. Study context: After both sequences, patients received maintenance nivolumab. Matched biopsies came pretreatment and at week 13 for about 24 patients.

Regarding treatment: randomized to nivolumab then ipilimumab (arm A) or the reverse (arm B). General study results and limits: Rising tumor T-cell fraction and clonality meant about 30 times likelier benefit. In arm A, pretreatment tumor clonality was associated with response.

Assay used: immunoSEQ multiplex PCR; TCRdb lists only in-frame clones, some missing. Of 1,500 to 2,000 clones listed, roughly a quarter are singletons. Trimming pared 0 bases from V and 1 base from J, leaving 9 bases between. Looked up from germline, CDR1 is KGHSH and CDR2 is LQKENI. This CDR3 has 15 amino acids. This clone was seen only a few times. Antigen: not known. J is TRBJ1-1 and V is TRBV18; D call uncertain. This material consisted of tumor tissue (inferred from file names), taken from a patient given nivolumab and ipilimumab in sequence. The sequence derives from a human donor with melanoma. The CDR3 loop is CASSPPGGGNTEAFF. The DNA of the CDR3 is TGTGCCAGCTCACCACCAGGCGGAGGGAACACTGAAGCTTTCTTT.